A selection of T cell receptor beta chains follows, all from one sample in a study of blood T cell repertoires in COVID-19. Clones were sequenced by immunoSEQ multiplex PCR, and TCRdb holds only the in-frame ones, with some missing. The sample records around 24,000 clones, nearly 90% being singletons. Sequenced input: peripheral blood. The receptors come from a man aged 65 to 85 with acute or convalescent COVID-19. Each CDR3 is given with its conserved first and last residue. D genes are given only for firm matches. Clone size is stated in some rows and not others, as once, few, many or a class when expanded.

CDR3,DNA,size,D,V,J
CASSPRTQGHEQYF,TGTGCCAGCTCACCACGCACACAGGGCCACGAGCAGTACTTC,-,-,TRBV18,TRBJ2-7
CASSVTSGQNIQYF,TGTGCCAGCAGCGTAACTAGCGGACAAAACATTCAGTACTTC,-,TRBD2,TRBV11-2,TRBJ2-4
CASSHPLAGEGDTQYF,TGCGCCAGCAGCCACCCACTAGCGGGAGAGGGAGATACGCAGTATTTT,-,TRBD2,TRBV4-1,TRBJ2-3
CASSTRQGGTEAFF,TGTGCCAGTAGTACCAGACAGGGTGGGACTGAAGCTTTCTTT,-,TRBD1,TRBV19,TRBJ1-1
CASSLAGGQPQHF,TGTGCCAGCAGCTTGGCAGGGGGCCAGCCCCAGCATTTT,-,TRBD1,TRBV5-6,TRBJ1-5
CSVKREASYEQYF,TGCAGCGTTAAGAGGGAGGCCTCCTACGAGCAGTACTTC,-,-,TRBV29-1,TRBJ2-7
CASSTDGWWSYEQYF,TGTGCCAGCAGCACAGATGGTTGGTGGTCCTACGAGCAGTACTTC,once,-,TRBV7-2,TRBJ2-7
CASSLGMSRTQGDEQYF,TGCGCCAGCAGCTTGGGCATGAGTAGAACACAGGGCGACGAGCAGTACTTC,-,-,TRBV5-1,TRBJ2-7
CASIQRLAGRTDTQYF,TGTGCCAGCATCCAAAGACTAGCGGGAAGGACAGATACGCAGTATTTT,-,TRBD2,TRBV5-6,TRBJ2-3
CASSGSGRGQETQYF,TGTGCCAGCAGCGGTAGCGGGAGGGGCCAAGAGACCCAGTACTTC,once,TRBD2,TRBV27,TRBJ2-5
CASSAGTGETGANVLTF,TGTGCCAGCAGTGCTGGGACAGGGGAAACTGGGGCCAACGTCCTGACTTTC,-,TRBD1,TRBV5-4,TRBJ2-6
CSVVVTYQPDGYTF,TGCAGCGTTGTGGTCACTTACCAACCCGATGGCTACACCTTC,-,-,TRBV29-1,TRBJ1-2
CASRLAGLNTQYF,TGTGCCAGCCGTCTAGCGGGATTGAATACGCAGTATTTT,-,TRBD2,TRBV19,TRBJ2-3
CASSQEFAGEVVTDTQYF,TGTGCCAGCAGCCAAGAGTTCGCGGGAGAGGTGGTCACAGATACGCAGTATTTT,-,TRBD2,TRBV3-1/TRBV3-2,TRBJ2-3
CASSSRTRNQPQHF,TGTGCCAGCAGCTCCCGCACGAGAAATCAGCCCCAGCATTTT,-,-,TRBV7-2,TRBJ1-5
CASGTLVGGTHEQYF,TGTGCCAGCGGTACCCTTGTGGGGGGAACCCACGAGCAGTACTTC,-,-,TRBV6-5,TRBJ2-7
CASTKGGDSSYEQYF,TGTGCCAGCACCAAAGGGGGAGACAGCTCCTACGAGCAGTACTTC,-,-,TRBV7-3,TRBJ2-7
CASSSPMDRLTNEKLFF,TGTGCCAGCAGTTCCCCGATGGACAGGCTTACTAATGAAAAACTGTTTTTT,-,TRBD1,TRBV28,TRBJ1-4
CASSVVRDRGTEAFF,TGTGCCAGCAGCGTAGTCAGGGACAGGGGCACTGAAGCTTTCTTT,once,TRBD1,TRBV9,TRBJ1-1
CASSVGGTSGDTQYF,TGCGCCAGCAGCGTAGGAGGGACTAGCGGTGATACGCAGTATTTT,-,TRBD2,TRBV5-1,TRBJ2-3
CASSLQGQETQYF,TGTGCCAGCAGCTTACAGGGACAAGAGACCCAGTACTTC,few,-,TRBV7-2,TRBJ2-5
CASSLGSQETQYF,TGTGCCAGCAGCTTGGGCTCCCAAGAGACCCAGTACTTC,-,-,TRBV11-1,TRBJ2-5
CASRSSYGTSGHSTDTQYF,TGTGCCAGCAGATCTTCCTATGGGACTAGCGGGCATAGCACAGATACGCAGTATTTT,-,TRBD2,TRBV28,TRBJ2-3